This entry is about one T cell receptor beta chain. Antigen unknown. Reverse transcription of extracted RNA yielded cDNA, which provided the sequencing template. The table came from immunoSEQ multiplex PCR; TCRdb's copy has only in-frame clones and leaves some out. The sample includes roughly 150,000 clones, around 57% of them seen just once. This sample is part of a study of CD8+ T cells in alopecia areata. Notes on the study in general: Lesional tissue from the scalp (especially in alopecia totalis/universalis) showed higher clonality than normal scalp.

From germline, CDR1 is SEHNR and CDR2 FQNEAQ (reference sequence). V shed 2 bases, J shed 4 bases, and the junction held 2 bases outside the gene matches. CDR3 length equals 15 residues. This receptor was taken from a human donor in good health. Sequencing was done on a sample of CD4+ T cells sorted from blood. The genes are TRBV7-9 and TRBJ2-5; 12 positions agree with TRBD2. The DNA of the CDR3 is TGTGCCAGCAGCTTAATGGGACTAGCGGGAGAGACCCAGTACTTC. Protein product: CASSLMGLAGETQYF.